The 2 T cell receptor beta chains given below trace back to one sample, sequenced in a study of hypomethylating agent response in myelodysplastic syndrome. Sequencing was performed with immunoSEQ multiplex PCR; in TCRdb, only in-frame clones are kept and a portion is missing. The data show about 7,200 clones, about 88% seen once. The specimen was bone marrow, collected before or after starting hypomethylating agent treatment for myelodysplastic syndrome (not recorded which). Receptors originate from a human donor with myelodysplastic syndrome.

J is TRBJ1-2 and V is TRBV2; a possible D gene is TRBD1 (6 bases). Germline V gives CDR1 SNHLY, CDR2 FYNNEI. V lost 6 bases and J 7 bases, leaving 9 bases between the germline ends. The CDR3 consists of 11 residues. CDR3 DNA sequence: TGTGCCAGCAGCTCCAGGGGTGGCTACACCTTC. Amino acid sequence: CASSSRGGYTF.

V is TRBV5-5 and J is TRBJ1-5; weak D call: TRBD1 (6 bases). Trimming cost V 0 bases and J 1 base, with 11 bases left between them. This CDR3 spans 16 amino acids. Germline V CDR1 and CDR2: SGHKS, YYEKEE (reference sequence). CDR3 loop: CASSLALGASNQPQHF. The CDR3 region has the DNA TGTGCCAGCAGCTTGGCCTTGGGGGCCAGCAATCAGCCCCAGCATTTT.